This T cell receptor (beta chain) derives from a study of identical twins (dated by TCRdb to 2016 to 2017). For the wider study: TCR alpha and beta repertoires from monozygotic twins, unrelated adults of various ages and cord blood were deep-sequenced to test whether fetal clonotypes persist. Replicate twin experiments were performed at different times using different library preparation protocols to rule out contamination. General findings and caveats noted by the study authors: Out-of-frame TCR alpha sequences shared between twins showed an excess of low generation-probability sequences compared with coincidental sharing between unrelated individuals. Excess twin sharing in beta out-of-frame sequences was weaker because fewer shared sequences lowered the signal-to-noise ratio. Zero-insertion analyses could be partly confounded by invariant T cells such as MAIT and iNKT, although diverse VJ usage argued against such confounding for most clonotypes. Recombination models systematically underestimated out-of-frame TCR alpha sharing in monozygotic twins but agreed with sharing between unrelated individuals. Because the same donors could not be followed over many years, the conclusions relied on cross-sectional statistical analysis. Fewer insertions were carried by abundant cord blood beta clonotypes, a similar but weaker trend appeared in young adult naive repertoires, and no such trend appeared in memory repertoires.

For this clonotype: The specificity of this receptor is unknown. No much larger clone is present one base from it, and per-base qualities are unavailable.

The library was obtained by 5' RACE. Sequencing took place on an Illumina HiSeq 2000. A universal primer binding site was added through template switching, and the final cDNA carried a unique molecular identifier so that TCR cDNA molecules could be counted accurately. Specific primers in the conserved constant-segment region were used to synthesize first-strand cDNA for the TCR alpha and beta chains. To control for contamination, every cDNA library carried two barcodes: a SMART-Mk sample barcode plus Illumina barcodes. Two successive PCR steps introduced TruSeq adapter sequences along with Illumina sample barcodes. The Illumina HiSeq platform was used with custom primers to sequence TCR alpha and beta cDNA libraries. The original pipeline was this. MiGEC was used to process raw reads and extract unique molecular identifiers, and MiXCR was used to find CDR3 positions. For each individual, recombination models were inferred using an EM algorithm with the repgenHMM and IGoR tools. Shared clonotype analysis was performed with the tcR package in R, normalizing sharing by the product of cloneset sizes. To study raw recombination free of thymic and clonal selection effects, out-of-frame nonproductive sequences were analyzed. TCRdb reanalyzed the raw reads on its own, using fastp at Q25 for trimming and MiXCR for clone calling, and kept in-frame beta chains. CDR3 protein duplicates are merged, each entry listing the most common genes and DNA. The V and J calls, along with clone size, are taken from TCRdb and not from the paper's own processing. Across this sample there are just under 550,000 distinct CDR3 sequences, with 12% to 15% seen only once. The ten largest account for roughly 0.42% of the sample.

All donors were healthy Caucasians. Three pairs of female monozygotic twins, all aged 18 to 29 years, were included in the twin cohort. CD4+ and CD8+ T cell populations were isolated with positive isolation kits from Invitrogen. The junction shows trimming of 4 bases on V and 7 bases on J, and the gene matches do not reach 2 bases of it. The germline V gene gives CDR1 as SQVTM and CDR2 as ANQGSEA. Inclusive of the bounding cysteine and phenylalanine, the CDR3 is 11 residues long. Of all the DNA, just the CDR3 is kept, 33 bases in frame from base 1. The sample was also linked to a second study, of yellow fever vaccine responses in identical twins. Per the second study: The T cell response to vaccination in identical twins was reported by the authors to appear partly convergent and partly personalized. In identical twins, the study followed T cell clones that responded to the vaccine with precision.

The sequenced sample was CD4+ T cells sorted from blood. The sequence derives from a woman younger than 35 in good health. The chain joins TRBV29-1 to TRBJ1-2; 8 junctional bases match TRBD1. At the DNA level, the sequence is TGCAGCGTTGGGACAGGGTTTGGCTACACCTTC. It codes for CSVGTGFGYTF.